The present T cell receptor beta chain was sequenced within a study of T cells in Graves' hyperthyroidism and ophthalmopathy. General study points: Stable hyperthyroidism was told apart from ophthalmopathy by a model built on 13 V-J features.

Turning to this clonotype: Its specificity is unknown.

Amplification of TCR beta CDR3 regions used RNA as the template. HTBI primers were used for first-round RT-PCR of the TCR CDR3. Each CDR3 protein is one row after TCRdb ran MiXCR on the multiplex PCR reads. The data contain just over 550,000 distinct CDR3 sequences, about 43% of them singletons. Lactation, pregnancy, other autoimmune disease or uncontrolled infection led to exclusion of patients. The sequenced sample consisted of peripheral blood or thyroid tissue (not recorded which). The TCR was taken from a woman aged 18-30 years with Graves' hyperthyroidism.

CDR3 loop: CASSRPGQNQESAEAFF. For the CDR3, the DNA is TGTGCCAGCAGCCGCCCGGGACAGAATCAAGAAAGTGCTGAAGCTTTCTTT. This rearrangement joins TRBV7-9 to TRBJ1-1; 7 bases line up with TRBD1. Germline V gene sequence: CDR1 SEHNR, CDR2 FQNEAQ (reference sequence). The CDR3 is 17 amino acids. V shed 5 bases and J 6 bases; nucleotides not matched to a gene: 18.